This T cell receptor beta chain was captured by sequencing in a study of blood T cell repertoires in COVID-19. Study as a whole: The United States, Italy and Spain provided the acute and convalescent COVID-19 samples. Sources were T cells, B-cell-depleted T cells, or PBMCs; the material itself was cDNA or gDNA.

Sequenced by immunoSEQ multiplex PCR; TCRdb stores in-frame clones only, minus some. The sample has more than 400,000 clones; around 91% are singletons. The table lists this clone with a count of one. Those enrolled, adults aged roughly 18 to 89 years, came from 25 or so US areas. Two negative PCRs, clearance, or symptom resolution had been documented for recovered Cohort 3 donors. Per the germline V gene, CDR1 is SGHAT and CDR2 is FQNNGV. V shed 9 bases and J shed 5 bases, with 20 bases lying between them. The CDR3 has 15 amino acids. The sequencing sample was made of PBMCs or T cells enriched from blood (not recorded which). This sequence was found in a young man who had recovered from COVID-19. The chain combines TRBV11-2 with TRBJ2-1, with D perhaps TRBD2 (7 bases). CDR3 amino acids: CASGVWGGPDNEQFF. For the CDR3, the DNA is TGTGCCAGTGGGGTTTGGGGGGGCCCGGACAATGAGCAGTTCTTC.